These 27 T cell receptor beta chains share one sample of origin, sequenced in a study of blood T cell repertoires in COVID-19. Method: immunoSEQ multiplex PCR; TCRdb's copy keeps in-frame clones and lacks some. Of about 300,000 clones in the sample, 90% are singletons; the top ten hold roughly 6.1%. Sequenced material: peripheral blood. These receptors came from a woman in her 50s with COVID-19, enrolled during active disease.

The rearrangement uses TRBV27 and TRBJ1-1; 8 nucleotides align to TRBD1. The CDR3 loop spans 16 amino acids. Germline V gene sequence: CDR1 MNHEY, CDR2 SMNVEV (reference sequence). V shed 2 bases, J shed 5 bases, and the junction held 10 bases outside the gene matches. The CDR3 DNA is TGTGCCAGCAGTTTAAGCGGGCAGGGGGCATTTACTGAAGCTTTCTTT. Its translation: CASSLSGQGAFTEAFF.

V is TRBV6-5 and J is TRBJ1-2, with D perhaps matching TRBD1 (6 bases). Germline V gene sequence: CDR1 MNHEY, CDR2 SVGAGI. Trimming removed 7 bases from V and 2 bases from J, with 11 bases in between. The CDR3 length is 13 residues. The CDR3 spells CASKLTGNYGYTF. The CDR3 DNA is TGTGCCAGCAAACTCACAGGGAACTATGGCTACACCTTC.

The chain has TRBV7-2 and TRBJ2-5; D is possibly TRBD1 (6 bases). CDR1 and CDR2 from the germline V gene are SGHTA and FQGNSA. The length of the CDR3 is 14 residues. V was cut by 3 bases and J by 0 bases, with 8 bases left in between. The CDR3 reads CASSFTGYQETQYF. The CDR3 DNA follows: TGTGCCAGCAGCTTTACAGGGTACCAAGAGACCCAGTACTTC.

This clone came up a few times. Likely a read error: the CDR3 ends without its conserved phenylalanine or tryptophan. It is unclear where the CDR3 begins or ends on the DNA, so no DNA is shown, and the CDR3 is as TCRdb lists it. The V and J genes are TRBV10-1 and TRBJ2-7; TRBD2 is the table's D call, not checked against the DNA. Looked up from germline, CDR1 is WNHNN and CDR2 is SYGVQD (reference sequence). Ends included, the CDR3 has 10 residues. CDR3 region: CASTRLAGSP.

This clone occurred a few times. The genes are TRBV11-3 and TRBJ2-1; 9 nucleotides match TRBD2. Germline assignment: CDR1 SGHNT and CDR2 YENEEA. Trimming at V came to 5 bases and at J to 9 bases, leaving 11 bases not matched to a gene. There are 15 residues in the CDR3. The CDR3 DNA reads as TGTGCCAGCAGCAGCGGACTAGTGCGGGAGGGTGAGCAGTTCTTC. Protein: CASSSGLVREGEQFF. The full variable domain, with the rest looked up from reference TRBV11-3 and TRBJ2-1, is EAGVVQSPRYKIIEKKQPVAFWCNPISGHNTLYWYLQNLGQGPELLIRYENEEAVDDSQLPKDRFSAERLKGVDSTLKIQPAELGDSAVYLCASSSGLVREGEQFFGPGTRLTVL.

The rearrangement links TRBV6-2 or TRBV6-3 to TRBJ2-7; 7 bases line up with TRBD2. After removal of 0 bases from V and 1 base from J, the junction contained 6 bases not matched to a gene. Germline CDR1 reads MNHEY; CDR2 reads SVGEGT. The CDR3 runs 16 residues. In DNA, the CDR3 is TGTGCCAGCAGTTACTCGAGGGCGGGAGTGTCCTACGAGCAGTACTTC. Translation: CASSYSRAGVSYEQYF.

This clone is a singleton in its sample. This rearrangement joins TRBV9 to TRBJ1-2; unclear D gene. The CDR3 contains 15 residues. The germline V gene encodes CDR1 SGDLS and CDR2 YYNGEE. Trimming took 0 bases from V and 5 from J, leaving 14 bases between them. The CDR3 coding sequence is TGTGCCAGCAGCGTAGGGCTAGGGAGAGGTTATGGCTACACCTTC. As protein: CASSVGLGRGYGYTF.

This clone was observed once. The genes are TRBV6-6 and TRBJ1-2; TRBD1 agrees at 7 bases. The CDR3 covers 13 residues. V lost 6 bases, J lost 5 bases, and 6 bases stayed unmatched. CDR1 and CDR2 (germline): MNHNY, SVGAGI (reference sequence). CDR3 in amino acids: CASSPGTVYGYTF. The CDR3 DNA follows: TGTGCCAGCAGCCCCGGGACAGTTTATGGCTACACCTTC.

The chain recombines TRBV27 with TRBJ1-4; D is undetermined. V lost 6 bases to trimming and J lost 2 bases, with 10 bases between them. The CDR3 is 14 residues long. The germline V gene encodes CDR1 MNHEY and CDR2 SMNVEV (reference sequence). CDR3 DNA sequence: TGTGCCAGCAGGCCATTGGCTACTAATGAAAAACTGTTTTTT. Protein product: CASRPLATNEKLFF.

Only a few counts were recorded for this clone. The chain links TRBV6-5 to TRBJ2-7; D unclear. The CDR3 extends over 12 amino acids. V gave up 5 bases and J gave up 7 bases, with 12 bases separating them. The germline V gene has CDR1 MNHEY and CDR2 SVGAGI. CDR3 bases: TGTGCCAGCAGTCATATCAACGGGGAGCAGTACTTC. This sequence encodes CASSHINGEQYF.

J is TRBJ1-1 and V is TRBV30; tentatively, D is TRBD1 (6 bases). The V and J ends lost 0 bases and 4 bases respectively, with 15 bases between them. The V gene's germline CDR1 is GTSNPN and CDR2 SVGIG (reference sequence). This CDR3 is built from 15 residues. The CDR3 reads CAWSVRWVQGTEAFF. CDR3 sequence (DNA): TGTGCCTGGAGTGTACGGTGGGTACAGGGCACTGAAGCTTTCTTT.

J is TRBJ2-1 and V is TRBV7-9; tentatively, D is TRBD1 (5 bases). The germline CDR1 and CDR2 sequences are SEHNR and FQNEAQ (reference sequence). Trimming left V 1 base short and J 0 bases short, with 10 bases between. This CDR3 is built from 16 residues. Written as DNA, the CDR3 is TGTGCCAGCAGCTTAGGGCTGACAGCCTCCTACAATGAGCAGTTCTTC. Its protein product is CASSLGLTASYNEQFF.

The chain uses TRBV7-3 and TRBJ1-2; D ambiguous. The CDR3 totals 16 residues. CDR1 is SGHTA, CDR2 FQGTGA, per germline. Trimming removed 5 bases at V and 0 bases at J, with 16 bases between. CDR3 residues: CASSPQRHRSNYGYTF. Here the CDR3 DNA reads TGTGCCAGCAGCCCCCAGCGGCATCGCTCTAACTATGGCTACACCTTC.

This chain links TRBV7-6 with TRBJ2-1, with D maybe TRBD2 (6 bases). V was pared by 1 base and J by 0 bases, with 10 bases between. This CDR3 region has 16 residues. Germline values: CDR1 SGHVS, CDR2 FNYEAQ. The CDR3 DNA reads TGTGCCAGCAGCTTAGGACTAGGGGACTCCTACAATGAGCAGTTCTTC. Translation gives CASSLGLGDSYNEQFF.

CDR3 protein: CASNRDDRGRGGTQYF. In DNA, the CDR3 is TGTGCCAGCAACCGGGACGATCGCGGGAGAGGGGGGACCCAGTACTTC. The rearrangement uses TRBV9 and TRBJ2-5, with D possibly being TRBD2 (7 bases). The CDR3 spans 16 residues. V was shortened by 6 bases and J by 7 bases, with 25 bases between the two germline ends. CDR1 is SGDLS and CDR2 is YYNGEE in the germline V gene. The variable domain in full, with the rest retrieved from reference TRBV9 and TRBJ2-5, is DSGVTQTPKHLITATGQRVTLRCSPRSGDLSVYWYQQSLDQGLQFLIQYYNGEERAKGNILERFSAQQFPDLHSELNLSSLELGDSALYFCASNRDDRGRGGTQYFGPGTRLLVL.

V gene TRBV28 combines with J gene TRBJ1-1; 7 nucleotides line up with TRBD1. The germline V gene encodes CDR1 MDHEN and CDR2 SYDVKM. The V and J ends lost 9 bases and 1 base, in that order; junction bases with no gene match: 11. The CDR3 spans 15 residues. In nucleotides, the CDR3 is TGTGCCAGTATGGATACAGGGGTCGGGAACACTGAAGCTTTCTTT. Residues: CASMDTGVGNTEAFF.

The chain carries TRBV19 and TRBJ2-7, with 10 bases fitting TRBD1. V lost 6 bases, J lost 5 bases, and 4 bases stayed unmatched. CDR3 length: 13 amino acids. Germline CDR1 LNHDA, CDR2 SQIVND (reference sequence). CDR3 DNA sequence: TGTGCCAGTAGCGACAGGGGGCTCGACGAGCAGTACTTC. It encodes CASSDRGLDEQYF.

V is TRBV18 and J is TRBJ2-1; D gene uncertain. Germline assignment: CDR1 KGHSH and CDR2 LQKENI. V lost 1 base to trimming and J lost 6 bases, with 7 bases between them. The CDR3 is 13 amino acids. The CDR3 spells CASSPLSSNEQFF. CDR3 in DNA: TGTGCCAGCTCACCACTCTCCAGCAATGAGCAGTTCTTC. The full variable domain, with the rest looked up from reference TRBV18 and TRBJ2-1, is NAGVMQNPRHLVRRRGQEARLRCSPMKGHSHVYWYRQLPEEGLKFMVYLQKENIIDESGMPKERFSAEFPKEGPSILRIQQVVRGDSAAYFCASSPLSSNEQFFGPGTRLTVL.

Concerning this clone itself: A junction end diverges from the germline sequence, so it may reflect a read error. The chain carries TRBV7-7 and TRBJ2-1; 7 nucleotides match TRBD2. This CDR3 is built from 13 residues. Germline V gene data show CDR1 as SSHAT and CDR2 as FNYEAQ (reference sequence). The CDR3 DNA is TGTGCTAGCAGCCTGAGCGGGGCCAATGAGCAGTTCTTC. It is translated as CASSLSGANEQFF.

This clone was counted between two and nine times. The chain carries TRBV7-2 and TRBJ2-7; 8 bases agree with TRBD1. Per germline, CDR1 SGHTA and CDR2 FQGNSA. The V gene end was trimmed by 1 base and the J gene end by 3 bases; junction bases not matched to a gene: 11. The CDR3 totals 17 residues. The CDR3 spells CASSLEYSRTGRYEQYF. The DNA of the CDR3 is TGTGCCAGCAGCTTAGAATACTCTAGGACAGGGCGCTACGAGCAGTACTTC.

The chain recombines TRBV15 with TRBJ2-3; 13 bases are a match to TRBD2. The CDR3 has 19 residues. V dropped 0 bases and J dropped 3; count of bases not matched to a gene: 9. The germline CDR1 and CDR2 sequences are LNHNV and YYDKDF (reference sequence). DNA of the CDR3: TGTGCCACCAGCAGAGATCCCAGGACTAGCGGGAGTAGGACAGATACGCAGTATTTT. Translated: CATSRDPRTSGSRTDTQYF.

The chain employs TRBV7-9 and TRBJ2-7; 10 bases fit TRBD2. Germline values: CDR1 SEHNR, CDR2 FQNEAQ (reference sequence). After removal of 5 bases from V and 5 bases from J, the junction contained 3 bases not matched to a gene. This CDR3 has 13 residues. CDR3: CASSAGLANEQYF. CDR3 coding DNA: TGTGCCAGCAGCGCGGGACTAGCGAACGAGCAGTACTTC.

The chain carries TRBV18 and TRBJ1-6, with 10 bases fitting TRBD1. This CDR3 is 16 amino acids long. From germline, CDR1 is KGHSH and CDR2 LQKENI. The trim removed 3 bases at V and 11 bases at J, leaving 10 bases unmatched. The CDR3 DNA follows: TGTGCCAGCTCACCTGGCCGGGACAGGGGCTTCCCACCCCTCCACTTT. Translation: CASSPGRDRGFPPLHF.

The CDR3 DNA is TGTGCCAGCAGTTACTCTCTCGGGACAGGGTCCTACGAGCAGTACTTC. Residues: CASSYSLGTGSYEQYF. The rearrangement uses TRBV6-5 and TRBJ2-7, with TRBD1 matching over 9 bases. From germline, CDR1 is MNHEY and CDR2 SVGAGI. V shed 0 bases and J 1 base; nucleotides not matched to a gene: 4. CDR3 size: 16 residues.

The chain has TRBV7-9 and TRBJ2-7; 10 bases agree with TRBD1. CDR3 length equals 19 residues. The germline gives CDR1 SEHNR, CDR2 FQNEAQ (reference sequence). With 4 bases clipped from V and 3 bases from J, the junction kept 18 bases outside the gene matches. The chain's CDR3 is CASSSGLGSGQGFSYEQYF. CDR3 coding DNA: TGTGCCAGCAGCTCGGGGCTGGGATCGGGACAGGGGTTTAGCTACGAGCAGTACTTC.

V and J are TRBV5-6 and TRBJ2-1; 13 bases are a match to TRBD2. Germline V gene lookup returns CDR1 SGHDT and CDR2 YYEEEE. With V trimmed by 4 bases and J by 9 bases, 4 bases remained unmatched. This CDR3 is 14 amino acids long. This CDR3 reads CASSPGLAGSEQFF. CDR3 nucleotides: TGTGCCAGCAGCCCGGGACTAGCGGGAAGTGAGCAGTTCTTC.

CDR3 nucleotide sequence: TGTGCCAGCAGCTTGGGAAGGGGAAGTGCTAATGAAAAACTGTTTTTT. This codes for CASSLGRGSANEKLFF. The chain links TRBV7-8 to TRBJ1-4; maybe TRBD1 (5 bases). This CDR3 is 16 amino acids long. CDR1 and CDR2 (germline): SGHVS, FQNEAQ. Deletions cut 3 bases from V and 3 bases from J, with 14 bases between. The full variable domain, with the rest looked up from reference TRBV7-8 and TRBJ1-4, is GAGVSQSPRYKVAKRGQDVALRCDPISGHVSLFWYQQALGQGPEFLTYFQNEAQLDKSGLPSDRFFAERPEGSVSTLKIQRTQQEDSAVYLCASSLGRGSANEKLFFGSGTQLSVL.